Listed below are T cell receptor beta chains from one sample, sequenced in a study of cytomegalovirus exposure and HLA in healthy donors. Repertoires were generated with immunoSEQ multiplex PCR, while TCRdb's copy carries only in-frame clones and drops some. This table lists some 150,000 clones. Sample: PBMCs. These receptors originate from a woman under 30 in good health and CMV-seronegative. Both conserved end residues are part of each CDR3. A D gene is named only where the DNA matches it firmly.

TRBV4-2	TRBD2	TRBJ2-1	CASSQQAGGISNEQFF	TGTGCCAGCAGCCAACAAGCGGGAGGAATTAGCAATGAGCAGTTCTTC
TRBV19	TRBD1	TRBJ2-4	CASKGTGENIQYF	TGTGCCAGTAAAGGGACAGGGGAAAACATTCAGTACTTC
TRBV6-1	NA	TRBJ2-1	CASSDRGTEKYNEQFF	TGTGCCAGCAGTGACCGGGGGACAGAAAAGTACAATGAGCAGTTCTTC
TRBV21-1	NA	TRBJ1-1	CAPTGFDTEAFF	TGTGCCCCAACAGGGTTCGACACTGAAGCTTTCTTT
TRBV6-4	NA	TRBJ2-6	CASSEFSSASGGANVLTF	TGTGCCAGCAGTGAATTTTCTAGCGCCTCGGGAGGGGCCAACGTCCTGACTTTC
TRBV7-2	NA	TRBJ2-2	CASSTDPDSMRLFF	TGTGCCAGCAGCACCGACCCTGACTCGATGCGGCTGTTTTTT
TRBV7-9	TRBD2	TRBJ2-3	CASRSPIAGVAADTQYF	TGTGCCAGCAGGAGTCCTATAGCGGGAGTTGCTGCAGATACGCAGTATTTT
TRBV6-5	TRBD1	TRBJ1-3	CASSRGQGLGNTIYF	TGTGCCAGCAGTCGAGGACAGGGCTTGGGAAACACCATATATTTT
TRBV6-1	NA	TRBJ2-2	CASSVGGELFF	TGTGCCAGCAGTGTCGGCGGGGAGCTGTTTTTT
TRBV6-1	TRBD2	TRBJ2-7	CASSEEGLAAHSAYEQYF	TGTGCCAGCAGTGAAGAAGGGCTAGCGGCACACTCCGCCTACGAGCAGTACTTC
TRBV2	NA	TRBJ2-1	CASSTPLAYTSYNEQFF	TGTGCCAGCAGTACCCCCTTAGCGTATACCTCCTACAATGAGCAGTTCTTC
TRBV14	TRBD1	TRBJ1-5	CASSQNRDRRLDSNQPQHF	TGTGCCAGCAGCCAGAACCGGGACAGGCGACTAGATAGCAATCAGCCCCAGCATTTT
TRBV7-8	NA	TRBJ1-1	CASSLVDRGSTEAFF	TGTGCCAGCAGCTTAGTGGACAGAGGGAGTACTGAAGCTTTCTTT
TRBV10-1	NA	TRBJ2-2	CASKPQTNTGELFF	TGCGCCAGCAAACCACAGACGAACACCGGGGAGCTGTTTTTT
TRBV14	NA	TRBJ1-2	CASSQETWGGGYTF	TGTGCCAGCAGCCAAGAGACTTGGGGAGGTGGCTACACCTTC
TRBV2	TRBD1	TRBJ1-2	CASSEDTQGAMVYLDYGYTF	TGTGCCAGCAGTGAGGATACACAGGGGGCGATGGTTTATTTAGACTATGGCTACACCTTC
TRBV7-8	NA	TRBJ2-1	CASSRGVLEQFF	TGTGCCAGCAGCCGAGGAGTGCTTGAGCAGTTCTTC
TRBV5-1	TRBD1	TRBJ2-7	CASSSRTGYEQYF	TGCGCCAGCAGCTCCCGGACAGGCTACGAGCAGTACTTC
TRBV14	TRBD2	TRBJ2-1	CASSQVPAGGDEQFF	TGTGCCAGCAGCCAAGTCCCAGCGGGAGGTGATGAGCAGTTCTTC
TRBV28	NA	TRBJ1-2	CASNRDMEVGYTF	TGTGCCAGCAACCGGGACATGGAGGTCGGCTACACCTTC